The 28 T cell receptor beta chains reported below all come from one sample, sequenced in a study of blood T cell repertoires in COVID-19. The data were produced by immunoSEQ multiplex PCR, yet TCRdb's version contains in-frame clones alone and is incomplete. The sample shows 240,000 or so clones, about 90% of them seen only once. Input material: peripheral blood. All receptors derive from a man in his 60s with acute or convalescent COVID-19.

The gene calls are TRBV19 and TRBJ2-1; 7 bases fit TRBD2. The V and J ends lost 6 bases and 5 bases, in that order; junction bases with no gene match: 13. There are 16 residues in the CDR3. Germline lookup yields CDR1 LNHDA and CDR2 SQIVND (reference sequence). The CDR3 bases are TGTGCCAGTAGGACGCTCTTCGCGGGAGACGACAATGAGCAGTTCTTC. Its protein product is CASRTLFAGDDNEQFF. Looking up the rest from reference TRBV19 and TRBJ2-1 gives the full variable domain: DGGITQSPKYLFRKEGQNVTLSCEQNLNHDAMYWYRQDPGQGLRLIYYSQIVNDFQKGDIAEGYSVSREKKESFPLTVTSAQKNPTAFYLCASRTLFAGDDNEQFFGPGTRLTVL.

This chain connects TRBV20-1 to TRBJ2-5; 8 bases are shared with TRBD2. CDR1 is DFQATT, CDR2 SNEGSKA, per germline (reference sequence). CDR3 length: 15 residues. With 3 bases clipped from V and 0 bases from J, the junction kept 6 bases outside the gene matches. This CDR3 reads CSASSQRGYQETQYF. CDR3 coding DNA: TGCAGTGCTAGTTCCCAGCGGGGGTACCAAGAGACCCAGTACTTC.

In its sample, this clone was seen a few times. The chain couples TRBV21-1 to TRBJ1-5; the table's D call, TRBD1, has no DNA check behind it. TRBV21-1 corresponds to a pseudogene. The CDR3 contains 16 residues. CDR3 loop: CASSKVNRGGNQPQHF. The CDR3 coding sequence is TGTGCCAGCAGCAAAGTTAACAGGGGCGGCAATCAGCCCCAGCATTTT.

This clone was seen more than once but under ten times. The chain couples TRBV6-5 to TRBJ2-5; TRBD2 might be the D (5 bases). The V end was cut by 8 bases, the J end by 5 bases, with 15 bases between. Germline V gene data show CDR1 as MNHEY and CDR2 as SVGAGI. The CDR3 has 13 residues. The CDR3 nucleotides are TGTGCCAGCGAGAGGGAGAGGAGGGAGACCCAGTACTTC. The encoded protein is CASERERRETQYF.

The chain links TRBV14 to TRBJ2-2; D might be TRBD2 (7 bases). V was clipped by 4 bases and J by 4 bases, with 19 bases between them. This CDR3 comprises 17 residues. Per the germline V gene, CDR1 is SGHDN and CDR2 is FVKESK. CDR3 bases: TGTGCCAGCAGCCCCAAGAGGGCGGGGGCGGGCACCGGGGAGCTGTTTTTT. This codes for CASSPKRAGAGTGELFF.

The gene calls are TRBV7-2 and TRBJ2-7; a weak D match, TRBD1 (6 bases). Germline-derived CDR1 and CDR2 are SGHTA and FQGNSA. This CDR3 contains 15 residues. Trimming took 7 bases from V and 3 from J, leaving 19 bases between them. The CDR3 loop is CASIFRPQGRYEQYF. DNA for the CDR3: TGTGCCAGCATATTCAGGCCACAGGGTCGCTACGAGCAGTACTTC.

V is TRBV6-5 and J is TRBJ2-7; 9 bases map to TRBD1. The CDR3 runs to 15 residues. Per the germline V gene, CDR1 is MNHEY and CDR2 is SVGAGI. V lost 6 bases to trimming and J lost 6 bases; unmatched junction nucleotides: 12. The CDR3 spells CASSSGTGLPREQYF. The CDR3, as DNA: TGTGCCAGCAGCTCCGGGACAGGGCTCCCCCGCGAGCAGTACTTC.

In this sample, this clone turned up a few times. The chain employs TRBV4-3 and TRBJ2-5, with 8 bases fitting TRBD2. The CDR3 has 15 amino acids. Trimming cost V 0 bases and J 5 bases; bases outside gene matches: 5. Germline V lookup: CDR1 LGHNA, CDR2 YSLEER. CDR3 in amino acids: CASSQEAGGWETQYF. In DNA, the CDR3 is TGCGCCAGCAGCCAAGAGGCGGGAGGCTGGGAGACCCAGTACTTC.

The chain carries TRBV6-5 and TRBJ2-7; the D gene is possibly TRBD1 (5 bases). The CDR3 loop spans 13 amino acids. Germline V gene data show CDR1 as MNHEY and CDR2 as SVGAGI. The V end lost 8 bases, the J end lost 4 bases, and 15 bases lay between the germline ends. The CDR3 coding sequence is TGTGCCAGCCAAAAGACAGTCCGGTACGAGCAGTACTTC. Translated: CASQKTVRYEQYF.

The chain has TRBV30 and TRBJ1-2, with D perhaps TRBD1 (5 bases). Per the germline V gene, CDR1 is GTSNPN and CDR2 is SVGIG (reference sequence). This CDR3 contains 12 residues. The ends were cut back, 4 bases at V and 4 bases at J, with 10 bases in the middle. CDR3 nucleotide sequence: TGTGCCTGGACCGAGCAGGGCTATGGCTACACCTTC. It specifies CAWTEQGYGYTF.

This clone was recorded once. The J gene is TRBJ2-2, the V gene TRBV3-1 (or the pseudogene TRBV3-2), with D tentatively TRBD1 (6 bases). Trimming took 0 bases from V and 15 from J, leaving 17 bases between them. Looked up from germline, CDR1 is LGHDT and CDR2 is YNNKEL (reference sequence). The CDR3 totals 14 residues. CDR3 in DNA: TGTGCCAGCAGCCAAGATTTTACGGACAGAGTATTGTTTTTT. Translated, it gives CASSQDFTDRVLFF.

The rearrangement uses TRBV7-3 and TRBJ1-2; D is unresolved. CDR1 is SGHTA, CDR2 FQGTGA, per germline. The ends were cut back, 1 base at V and 7 bases at J, with 10 bases in the middle. The CDR3 runs 13 residues. The CDR3, as DNA: TGTGCCAGCAGCTTAAGACCGGAGGGTGGCTACACCTTC. It is translated as CASSLRPEGGYTF.

The V call is TRBV2, the J call TRBJ2-5; D remains unclear. Trimming took off 3 bases at V and 5 bases at J, with 10 bases between the two ends. The length of the CDR3 is 13 residues. CDR1 and CDR2 (germline): SNHLY, FYNNEI. CDR3: CASSDGLWETQYF. CDR3 bases: TGTGCCAGCAGTGACGGTCTTTGGGAGACCCAGTACTTC.

The chain carries TRBV7-2 and TRBJ1-5; 9 bases fit TRBD1. CDR1 SGHTA and CDR2 FQGNSA come from the germline V gene. V was pared by 5 bases and J by 4 bases, with 6 bases of the junction left unmatched. This CDR3 comprises 15 residues. The DNA for the CDR3 is TGTGCCAGCAGCATACAGGGGGCATGGAATCAGCCCCAGCATTTT. This encodes CASSIQGAWNQPQHF.

The chain carries TRBV28 and TRBJ1-4; perhaps TRBD1 as D (6 bases). CDR1 and CDR2 from the germline V gene are MDHEN and SYDVKM. The length of the CDR3 is 12 residues. With 3 bases removed from V and 12 bases from J, the gap between germline ends came to 11 bases. For the CDR3, the DNA is TGTGCCAGCAGTTTCACACAGGGACAACTGTTTTTT. This translates into CASSFTQGQLFF. The full variable domain, its missing parts supplied by reference TRBV28 and TRBJ1-4, is DVKVTQSSRYLVKRTGEKVFLECVQDMDHENMFWYRQDPGLGLRLIYFSYDVKMKEKGDIPEGYSVSREKKERFSLILESASTNQTSMYLCASSFTQGQLFFGSGTQLSVL.

The chain uses TRBV7-3 and TRBJ2-5, with 10 nucleotides matching TRBD2. Trimming at V came to 1 base and at J to 3 bases, leaving 5 bases not matched to a gene. The CDR3 sequence is 16 residues long. The germline gives CDR1 SGHTA, CDR2 FQGTGA. This chain's CDR3 is CASSLIGLAGEETQYF. CDR3 nucleotide sequence: TGTGCCAGCAGCTTAATAGGCCTAGCGGGAGAAGAGACCCAGTACTTC.

The chain joins TRBV5-6 to TRBJ2-7; a possible D gene is TRBD1 (6 bases). The CDR3 sequence is 14 residues long. V lost 0 bases, J lost 2 bases, and 9 bases lay in between. The germline V gene encodes CDR1 SGHDT and CDR2 YYEEEE. DNA of the CDR3: TGTGCCAGCAGCTTGGTAGGGGGACCCTACGAGCAGTACTTC. As protein: CASSLVGGPYEQYF. Drawing the rest from reference TRBV5-6 and TRBJ2-7, the complete variable domain is DAGVTQSPTHLIKTRGQQVTLRCSPKSGHDTVSWYQQALGQGPQFIFQYYEEEERQRGNFPDRFSGHQFPNYSSELNVNALLLGDSALYLCASSLVGGPYEQYFGPGTRLTVT.

This chain joins TRBV6-2 or TRBV6-3 and TRBJ1-1, with 12 bases identical to TRBD1. CDR1 MNHEY and CDR2 SVGEGT come from the germline V gene. This CDR3 comprises 17 residues. V lost 3 bases to trimming and J lost 5 bases; unmatched junction nucleotides: 10. The CDR3 DNA sequence: TGTGCCAGCAGTTATTCGGGGACAGGGGGCCGGGGTACTGAAGCTTTCTTT. Translation: CASSYSGTGGRGTEAFF.

The chain recombines TRBV7-9 with TRBJ1-1, with a tentative D call TRBD1 (5 bases). With 3 bases removed from V and 5 bases from J, the gap between germline ends came to 10 bases. The CDR3 covers 13 residues. CDR1 is SEHNR and CDR2 is FQNEAQ in the germline V gene (reference sequence). The CDR3 nucleotides are TGTGCCAGCAGCTTTGGCCAGGGAACTGAAGCTTTCTTT. Amino acids: CASSFGQGTEAFF.

This clone was seen once. The rearrangement links TRBV15 to TRBJ2-7; no reliable D call. CDR3 size: 15 residues. The V and J ends lost 0 bases and 4 bases respectively, with 13 bases between them. Germline V gene sequence: CDR1 LNHNV, CDR2 YYDKDF (reference sequence). This CDR3 is CATSRDSATGYEQYF. For the CDR3, the DNA is TGTGCCACCAGCAGAGATTCGGCCACCGGGTACGAGCAGTACTTC.

The chain carries TRBV24-1 and TRBJ1-5; D remains unclear. CDR1 is KGHDR and CDR2 is SFDVKD in the germline V gene. The ends were cut back, 5 bases at V and 7 bases at J, with 11 bases in the middle. The CDR3 consists of 13 residues. CDR3 sequence reads: CATSAADSQPQHF. CDR3 in DNA: TGTGCCACCAGTGCGGCAGACTCCCAGCCCCAGCATTTT.

The chain combines TRBV5-1 with TRBJ2-5, with D possibly TRBD2 on 5 matching bases. There are 16 residues in the CDR3. Germline V gene lookup returns CDR1 SGHRS and CDR2 YFSETQ. The germline V and J ends were trimmed by 5 bases and 5 bases, with 22 bases remaining between them. CDR3 loop: CASSTSTPNIAETQYF. The CDR3 DNA is TGCGCCAGCAGTACGTCCACCCCCAACATAGCGGAGACCCAGTACTTC. Full variable domain (outside the CDR3, taken from reference TRBV5-1 and TRBJ2-5): KAGVTQTPRYLIKTRGQQVTLSCSPISGHRSVSWYQQTPGQGLQFLFEYFSETQRNKGNFPGRFSGRQFSNSRSEMNVSTLELGDSALYLCASSTSTPNIAETQYFGPGTRLLVL.

The rearrangement joins TRBV27 to TRBJ2-1; 11 nucleotides align to TRBD2. With V trimmed by 8 bases and J by 5 bases, 5 bases remained unmatched. The CDR3 runs 14 residues. The germline gives CDR1 MNHEY, CDR2 SMNVEV (reference sequence). This chain's CDR3 is CASSGTSGNNEQFF. CDR3 sequence (DNA): TGTGCCAGCTCCGGGACTAGCGGAAACAATGAGCAGTTCTTC.

This sequence joins TRBV6-1 and TRBJ2-4; 7 positions agree with TRBD2. Germline loops: CDR1 MNHNS, CDR2 SASEGT. Unmatched junction bases numbered 14, after V lost 0 bases and J lost 0 bases. CDR3 length equals 20 residues. CDR3 in DNA: TGTGCCAGCAGTGAAGCGCCGGGGAGGGCCGGTCAATTAGCCAAAAACATTCAGTACTTC. This translates into CASSEAPGRAGQLAKNIQYF.

V usage is TRBV9 and J usage is TRBJ1-1; D not certain. Germline CDR1 and CDR2: SGDLS and YYNGEE. V was pared by 0 bases and J by 4 bases, with 10 bases between. The CDR3 spans 14 residues. CDR3 coding DNA: TGTGCCAGCAGCGTAGCTGAAACAGCCACTGAAGCTTTCTTT. Amino acids: CASSVAETATEAFF.

The rearrangement links TRBV19 to TRBJ2-7; TRBD1 matches at 8 bases. The CDR3 totals 13 residues. Germline loops: CDR1 LNHDA, CDR2 SQIVND (reference sequence). J gave up 6 bases and V 5 bases, and 6 bases lay outside the gene matches. The CDR3 reads CASSPDRGREQYF. The CDR3 DNA is TGTGCCAGTAGTCCCGACAGGGGACGCGAGCAGTACTTC.

The V call is TRBV6-4, the J call TRBJ2-3, with TRBD2 as a possible D gene (5 bases). Germline loops: CDR1 MRHNA, CDR2 SNTAGT. V was pared by 5 bases and J by 2 bases, with 14 bases between. CDR3 length: 15 amino acids. The CDR3 here is CASSPRGVYTDTQYF. In DNA, the CDR3 is TGTGCCAGCAGTCCTCGGGGAGTATACACAGATACGCAGTATTTT.

This chain uses TRBV7-2 with TRBJ1-1, with 7 positions matching TRBD1. The germline V gene encodes CDR1 SGHTA and CDR2 FQGNSA. The CDR3 runs to 14 residues. With 6 bases clipped from V and 2 bases from J, the junction kept 6 bases outside the gene matches. The CDR3 spells CASRGAGGNTEAFF. As DNA, the CDR3 is TGTGCCAGCAGGGGGGCAGGGGGAAACACTGAAGCTTTCTTT.